Sequencing of this TCR beta chain was carried out in a study of T cells in Graves' hyperthyroidism and ophthalmopathy (dated by TCRdb to between 2018 and 2021). About the investigation overall: Peripheral blood samples were taken at the time of initial diagnosis, prior to any treatment. Once sampling was done, hyperthyroidism patients were given methimazole at a starting dose of 30 mg daily, whereas ophthalmopathy patients were given high-dose intravenous methylprednisolone. Prospective prediction of ophthalmopathy was tested in an independent validation cohort consisting of 18 hyperthyroidism patients and about 17 patients who later progressed to ophthalmopathy. The paper reports TCR Vbeta CDR3 sequencing of some 140 peripheral blood samples: 43 ophthalmopathy, under 80 hyperthyroidism and approximately 17 progressor patients. The 75 to 100 discovery patients were randomly split 7:3 into training and test sets. A discovery cohort of fewer than 110 patients, approximately 45 with Graves' ophthalmopathy and 57 with stable Graves' hyperthyroidism, was used to find distinguishing TCR V-J signatures. In roughly six Graves' hyperthyroidism patients, the study also compared T-cell repertoires from thyroid tissue with T-cell repertoires from blood. General study outcomes and caveats: In validation, progression to ophthalmopathy was predicted by the model with approximately 67% sensitivity and approximately 78% specificity, a median of approximately 6.5 months before onset. A 13 V-J signature model separated ophthalmopathy from stable hyperthyroidism, with about 90% sensitivity and just under 84% specificity in cross-validation and 80%/75% in testing. Most expanded thyroid clonotypes (frequency above 0.001) were also detected in blood, suggesting blood repertoires may reflect thyroid immune responses. Sample size was not statistically predetermined, and investigators were not blinded to group allocation.

Ophthalmopathy patients had moderately to severely active disease, with a Clinical Activity Score of 3 or more, a NOSPECS grade of 4 or more, and a disease duration of less than 3 months. Patients with uncontrolled infections, other autoimmune diseases, pregnancy or lactation were excluded. Diagnoses relied on clinical symptoms, serum thyroxine and TRAb, thyroid ultrasound and orbital computed tomography. Ficoll-Paque density gradient centrifugation was used to isolate PBMCs from under 11 ml of fresh peripheral blood. Total RNA was extracted with Trizol reagent, and quality was checked on an Agilent 2100 Bioanalyzer. Measured from the cysteine to the phenylalanine, the CDR3 is 14 residues long. Of the read, only the CDR3 DNA is kept; its 42 bases are in frame from base 1. Unmatched junction bases come to 9, with V trimmed by 7 bases and J by 10 bases. The TCR beta CDR3 regions were amplified from the RNA transcripts. The TCR CDR3 was subjected to a first round of RT-PCR using the HTBI primer set and the Qiagen OneStep RT-PCR kit. Libraries were constructed in a second round of multiplex PCR, after which size selection and purification were carried out. Sequencing of the libraries was done on an Illumina HiSeq2000 using paired-end 100 bp reads. As for the authors' bioinformatics: SOAPnuke was used to process the raw data, with reads discarded if the reads contained adapters or uncalled bases, had a mean Phred below 15, or lacked an exact constant-primer or identifier match. COPE v1.2.5 was used to merge high-quality paired reads, and clonotypes were defined as unique nucleotide sequences. Clonotypes were aligned to IMGT TRBV, TRBD and TRBJ reference segments using MiTCR v1.1. The analysis was restricted to V-J combinations with a frequency above 0.0001, which together covered 99% to 99.2% of the repertoires. A TCS score was defined as the ratio of F50 (clonal expansion) to E x V (chaos), with BLOSUM62-based TCRdist applied between CDR3 peptides within each V-J. Welch's t-statistics and random forest reduced fewer than 600 V-J features to about 12, which were used in a naive Bayes classifier (R e1071). The public reads were reprocessed in TCRdb via fastp at Q25 and MiXCR, keeping in-frame beta chains. Rows with one shared CDR3 protein collapse into an entry with the most common genes and DNA. The V and J calls reflect TCRdb's pipeline rather than the authors' work. The sample includes around 620,000 distinct CDR3 sequences, with around 14% observed a single time. The biggest ten clones account for roughly 6.9% of the sample.

There are a few counts of this clonotype. The antigen it recognizes is unknown. Base quality data are lacking; no much larger clone is found one base away. The TCR originated in a young woman with Graves' ophthalmopathy. The receptor chain draws on TRBV12-3 or TRBV12-4 and TRBJ1-6, with TRBD1 identical over 8 junction bases. Sequencing was done on a sample of blood. Here is the DNA: TGTGCCAGCACCGAGGACAGGGTCCAGTCACCCCTCCACTTT. Translated, it reads CASTEDRVQSPLHF.